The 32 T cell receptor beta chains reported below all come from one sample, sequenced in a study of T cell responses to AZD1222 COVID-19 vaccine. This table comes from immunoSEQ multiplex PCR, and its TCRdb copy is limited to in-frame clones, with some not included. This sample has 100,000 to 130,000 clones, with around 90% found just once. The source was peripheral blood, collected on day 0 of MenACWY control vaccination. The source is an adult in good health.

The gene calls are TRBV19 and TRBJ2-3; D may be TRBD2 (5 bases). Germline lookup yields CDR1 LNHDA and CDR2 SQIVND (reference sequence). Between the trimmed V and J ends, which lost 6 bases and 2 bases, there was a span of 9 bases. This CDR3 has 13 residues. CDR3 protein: CASRPLVTDTQYF. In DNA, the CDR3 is TGTGCCAGTAGGCCACTAGTCACAGATACGCAGTATTTT.

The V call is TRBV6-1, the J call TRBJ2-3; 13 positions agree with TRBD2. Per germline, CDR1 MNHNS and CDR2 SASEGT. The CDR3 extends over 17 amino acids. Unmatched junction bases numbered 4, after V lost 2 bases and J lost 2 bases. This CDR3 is CASSELGLAGATDTQYF. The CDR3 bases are TGTGCCAGCAGTGAACTAGGACTAGCGGGGGCCACAGATACGCAGTATTTT.

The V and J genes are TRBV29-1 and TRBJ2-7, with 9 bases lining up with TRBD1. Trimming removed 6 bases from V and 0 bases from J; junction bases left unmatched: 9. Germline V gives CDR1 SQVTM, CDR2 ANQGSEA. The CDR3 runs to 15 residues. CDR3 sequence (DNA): TGCAGCGTCTCTCCGGGGGACAGGGACTCCTACGAGCAGTACTTC. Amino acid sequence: CSVSPGDRDSYEQYF.

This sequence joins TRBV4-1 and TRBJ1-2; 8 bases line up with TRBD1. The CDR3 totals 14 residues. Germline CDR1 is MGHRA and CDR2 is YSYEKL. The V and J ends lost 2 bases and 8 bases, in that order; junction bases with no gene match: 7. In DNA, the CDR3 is TGCGCCAGCAGCCAATTATACAGGGGGAACGGCTACACCTTC. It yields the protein CASSQLYRGNGYTF.

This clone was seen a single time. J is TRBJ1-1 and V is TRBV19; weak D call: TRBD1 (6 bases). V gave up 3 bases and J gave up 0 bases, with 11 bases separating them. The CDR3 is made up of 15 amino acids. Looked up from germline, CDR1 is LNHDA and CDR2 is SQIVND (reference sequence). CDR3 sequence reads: CASSINRVMNTEAFF. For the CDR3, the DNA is TGTGCCAGTAGTATTAACAGGGTCATGAACACTGAAGCTTTCTTT. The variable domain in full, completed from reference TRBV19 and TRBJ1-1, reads DGGITQSPKYLFRKEGQNVTLSCEQNLNHDAMYWYRQDPGQGLRLIYYSQIVNDFQKGDIAEGYSVSREKKESFPLTVTSAQKNPTAFYLCASSINRVMNTEAFFGQGTRLTVV.

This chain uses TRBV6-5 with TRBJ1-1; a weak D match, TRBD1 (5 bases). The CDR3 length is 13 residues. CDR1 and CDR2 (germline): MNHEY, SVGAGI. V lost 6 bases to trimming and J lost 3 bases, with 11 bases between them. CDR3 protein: CASSPKGYTEAFF. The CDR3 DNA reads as TGTGCCAGCAGCCCAAAGGGGTACACTGAAGCTTTCTTT.

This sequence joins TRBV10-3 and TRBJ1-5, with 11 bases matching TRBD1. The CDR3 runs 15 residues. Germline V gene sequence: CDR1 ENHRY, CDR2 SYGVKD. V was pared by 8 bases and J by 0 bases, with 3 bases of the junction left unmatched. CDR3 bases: TGTGCCATCGGGGACAGGGGGAATAGCAATCAGCCCCAGCATTTT. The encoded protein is CAIGDRGNSNQPQHF.

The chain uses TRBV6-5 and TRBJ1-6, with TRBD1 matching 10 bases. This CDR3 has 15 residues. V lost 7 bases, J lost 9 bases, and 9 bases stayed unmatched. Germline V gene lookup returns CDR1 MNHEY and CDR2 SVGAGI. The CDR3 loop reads CASTNSGTGASPLHF. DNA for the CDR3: TGTGCCAGCACCAACTCCGGGACAGGGGCTTCACCCCTCCACTTT.

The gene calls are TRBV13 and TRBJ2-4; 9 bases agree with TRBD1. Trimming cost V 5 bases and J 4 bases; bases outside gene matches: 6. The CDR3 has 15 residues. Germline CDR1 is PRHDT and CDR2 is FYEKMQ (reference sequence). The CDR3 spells CASSTLDRGKNIQYF. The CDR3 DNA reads TGTGCCAGCAGCACTCTCGACAGGGGGAAAAACATTCAGTACTTC.

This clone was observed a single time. CDR3: CASESGGKGTGELFF. The CDR3 nucleotides are TGTGCCAGCGAGAGTGGAGGGAAGGGCACCGGGGAGCTGTTTTTT. The chain has TRBV28 and TRBJ2-2; D may be TRBD2 (6 bases). The CDR3 totals 15 residues. The germline V gene has CDR1 MDHEN and CDR2 SYDVKM. V lost 8 bases to trimming and J lost 4 bases, with 17 bases between them. The full variable domain, in which reference TRBV28 and TRBJ2-2 provide the parts outside the CDR3, is DVKVTQSSRYLVKRTGEKVFLECVQDMDHENMFWYRQDPGLGLRLIYFSYDVKMKEKGDIPEGYSVSREKKERFSLILESASTNQTSMYLCASESGGKGTGELFFGEGSRLTVL.

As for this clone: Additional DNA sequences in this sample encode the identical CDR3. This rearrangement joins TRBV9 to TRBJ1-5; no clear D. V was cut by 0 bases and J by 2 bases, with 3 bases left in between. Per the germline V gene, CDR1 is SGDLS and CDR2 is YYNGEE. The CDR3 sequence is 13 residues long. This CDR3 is CASSVAGNQPQHF. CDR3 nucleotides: TGTGCCAGCAGCGTAGCCGGCAATCAGCCCCAGCATTTT.

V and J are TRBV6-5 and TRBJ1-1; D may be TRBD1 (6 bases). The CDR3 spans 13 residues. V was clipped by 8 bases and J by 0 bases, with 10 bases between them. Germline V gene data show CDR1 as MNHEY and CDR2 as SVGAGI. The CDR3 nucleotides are TGTGCCAGCCCTGGACAGCTGAACACTGAAGCTTTCTTT. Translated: CASPGQLNTEAFF.

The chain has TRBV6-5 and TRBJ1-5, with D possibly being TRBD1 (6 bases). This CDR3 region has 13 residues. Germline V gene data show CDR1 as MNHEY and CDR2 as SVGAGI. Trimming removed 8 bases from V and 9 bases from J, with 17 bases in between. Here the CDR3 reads CASWTDVRGPQHF. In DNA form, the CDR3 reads TGTGCCAGCTGGACAGACGTTCGGGGGCCCCAGCATTTT.

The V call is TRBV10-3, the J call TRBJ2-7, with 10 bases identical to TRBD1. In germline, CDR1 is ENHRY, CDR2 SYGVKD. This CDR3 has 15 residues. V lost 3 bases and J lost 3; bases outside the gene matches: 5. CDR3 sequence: CAISEPGQGNYEQYF. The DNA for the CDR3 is TGTGCCATCAGTGAACCGGGACAGGGGAACTACGAGCAGTACTTC.

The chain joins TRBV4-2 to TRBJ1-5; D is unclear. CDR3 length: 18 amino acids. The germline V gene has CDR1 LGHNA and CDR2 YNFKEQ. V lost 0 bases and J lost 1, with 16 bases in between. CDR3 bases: TGTGCCAGCAGCCAAGACTGGACTAAGGCGGTCAGCAATCAGCCCCAGCATTTT. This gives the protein CASSQDWTKAVSNQPQHF.

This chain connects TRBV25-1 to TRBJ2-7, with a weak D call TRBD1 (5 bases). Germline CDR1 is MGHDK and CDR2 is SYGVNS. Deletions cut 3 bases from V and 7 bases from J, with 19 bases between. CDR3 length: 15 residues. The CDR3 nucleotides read TGTGCCAGCAGTGATATGGGGCAGGGCTTCCGAGAGCAGTACTTC. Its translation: CASSDMGQGFREQYF.

This CDR3 is CASSLQGSPNQPQHF. CDR3 DNA: TGTGCCAGCAGCCTACAGGGGTCCCCAAATCAGCCCCAGCATTTT. This chain joins TRBV27 and TRBJ1-5; 7 positions match TRBD1. V was pared by 6 bases and J by 4 bases, with 9 bases of the junction left unmatched. CDR1 and CDR2 from the germline V gene are MNHEY and SMNVEV (reference sequence). The length of the CDR3 is 15 residues.

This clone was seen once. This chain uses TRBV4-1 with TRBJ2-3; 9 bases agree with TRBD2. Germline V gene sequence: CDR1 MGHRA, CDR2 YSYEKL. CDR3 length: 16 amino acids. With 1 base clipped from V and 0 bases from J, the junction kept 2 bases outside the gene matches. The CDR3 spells CASSQVSGGSTDTQYF. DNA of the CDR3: TGCGCCAGCAGCCAAGTTAGCGGGGGCAGCACAGATACGCAGTATTTT.

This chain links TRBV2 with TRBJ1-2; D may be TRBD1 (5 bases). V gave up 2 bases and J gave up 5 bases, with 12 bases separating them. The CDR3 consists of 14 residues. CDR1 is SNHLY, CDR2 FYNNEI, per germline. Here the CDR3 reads CASSELGEGYGYTF. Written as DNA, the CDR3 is TGTGCCAGCAGTGAATTAGGGGAAGGATATGGCTACACCTTC.

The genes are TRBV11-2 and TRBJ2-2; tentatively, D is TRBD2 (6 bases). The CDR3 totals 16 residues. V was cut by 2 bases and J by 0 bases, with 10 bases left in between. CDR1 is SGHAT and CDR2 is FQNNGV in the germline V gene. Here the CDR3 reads CASSLSSGSNTGELFF. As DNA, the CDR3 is TGTGCCAGCAGCTTATCCAGCGGGTCGAACACCGGGGAGCTGTTTTTT.

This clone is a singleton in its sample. In DNA form, the CDR3 reads TGCGCCAGCAGCGCTGGACAACTTGACACTGAAGCTTTCTTT. Amino acid sequence: CASSAGQLDTEAFF. The chain joins TRBV5-1 to TRBJ1-1; TRBD1 is a possible D gene (5 bases). Trimming shortened V by 4 bases and J by 3 bases, and 13 bases separated the two germline ends. CDR1 is SGHRS, CDR2 YFSETQ, per germline. The CDR3 runs 14 residues.

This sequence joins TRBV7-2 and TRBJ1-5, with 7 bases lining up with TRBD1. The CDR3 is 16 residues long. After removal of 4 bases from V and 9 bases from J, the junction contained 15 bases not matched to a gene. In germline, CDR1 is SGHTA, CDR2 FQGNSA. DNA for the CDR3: TGTGCCAGCAGCTATGGGGCGACAGGGCTGCTGGGGCCCCAGCATTTT. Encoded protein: CASSYGATGLLGPQHF.

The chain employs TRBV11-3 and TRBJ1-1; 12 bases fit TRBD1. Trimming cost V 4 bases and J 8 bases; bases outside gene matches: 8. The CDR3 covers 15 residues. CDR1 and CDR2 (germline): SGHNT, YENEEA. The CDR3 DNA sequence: TGTGCCAGCAGCTGGAGGGACAGGGGGCCCTTAGAAGCTTTCTTT. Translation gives CASSWRDRGPLEAFF.

For the CDR3, the DNA is TGTGCCAGCAGCCAGACGGGGAGCGGCTACACCTTC. It yields the protein CASSQTGSGYTF. The rearrangement joins TRBV3-1 (or the pseudogene TRBV3-2) to TRBJ1-2; no clear D. CDR3 length: 12 residues. V gave up 3 bases and J gave up 8 bases, with 10 bases separating them. In germline, CDR1 is LGHDT, CDR2 YNNKEL (reference sequence).

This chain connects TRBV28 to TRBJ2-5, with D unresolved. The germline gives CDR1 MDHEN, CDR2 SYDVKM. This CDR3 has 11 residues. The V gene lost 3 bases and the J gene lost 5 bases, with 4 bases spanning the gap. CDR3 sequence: CASSLVETQYF. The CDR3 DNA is TGTGCCAGCAGTTTGGTGGAGACCCAGTACTTC.

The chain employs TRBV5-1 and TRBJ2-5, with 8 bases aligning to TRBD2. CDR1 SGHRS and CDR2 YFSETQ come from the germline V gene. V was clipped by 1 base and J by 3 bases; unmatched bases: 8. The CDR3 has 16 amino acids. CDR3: CASSLRGGPGKETQYF. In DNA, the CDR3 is TGCGCCAGCAGCTTGCGGGGGGGCCCAGGGAAAGAGACCCAGTACTTC.

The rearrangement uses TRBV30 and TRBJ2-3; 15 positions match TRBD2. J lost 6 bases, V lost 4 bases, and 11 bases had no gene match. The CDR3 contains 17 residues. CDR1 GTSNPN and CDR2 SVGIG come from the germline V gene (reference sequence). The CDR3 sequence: CAWTPGLAGGGRDTQYF. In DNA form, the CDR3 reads TGTGCCTGGACCCCGGGACTAGCGGGGGGAGGGAGGGATACGCAGTATTTT.

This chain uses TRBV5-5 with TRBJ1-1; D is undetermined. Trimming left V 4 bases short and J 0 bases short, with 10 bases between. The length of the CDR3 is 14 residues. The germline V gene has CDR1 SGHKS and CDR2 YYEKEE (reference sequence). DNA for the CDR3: TGTGCCAGCAGCGGCGACGGTATGAACACTGAAGCTTTCTTT. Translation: CASSGDGMNTEAFF.

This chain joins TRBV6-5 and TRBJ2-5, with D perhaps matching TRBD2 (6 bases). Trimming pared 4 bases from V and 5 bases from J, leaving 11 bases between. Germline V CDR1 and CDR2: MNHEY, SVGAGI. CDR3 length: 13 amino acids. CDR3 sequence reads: CASSSGEAETQYF. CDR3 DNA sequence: TGTGCCAGCAGTTCGGGAGAGGCGGAGACCCAGTACTTC.

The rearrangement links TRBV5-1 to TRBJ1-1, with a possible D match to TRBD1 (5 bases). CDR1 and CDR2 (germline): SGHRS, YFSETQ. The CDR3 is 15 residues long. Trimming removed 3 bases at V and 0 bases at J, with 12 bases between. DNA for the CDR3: TGCGCCAGCAGCTCTGTAGGGGTGATGAACACTGAAGCTTTCTTT. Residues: CASSSVGVMNTEAFF.

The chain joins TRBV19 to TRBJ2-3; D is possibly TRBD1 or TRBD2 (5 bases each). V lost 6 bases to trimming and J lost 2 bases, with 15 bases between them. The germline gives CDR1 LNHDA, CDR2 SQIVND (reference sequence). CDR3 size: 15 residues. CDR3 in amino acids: CASSAGAGFTDTQYF. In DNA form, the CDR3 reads TGTGCCAGTAGCGCCGGGGCCGGATTCACAGATACGCAGTATTTT.

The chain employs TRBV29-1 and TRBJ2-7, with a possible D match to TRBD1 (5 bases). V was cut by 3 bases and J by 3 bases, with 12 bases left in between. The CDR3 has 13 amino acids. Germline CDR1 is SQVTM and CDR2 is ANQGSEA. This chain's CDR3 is CSVEQGADYEQYF. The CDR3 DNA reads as TGCAGCGTTGAGCAGGGTGCCGACTACGAGCAGTACTTC.